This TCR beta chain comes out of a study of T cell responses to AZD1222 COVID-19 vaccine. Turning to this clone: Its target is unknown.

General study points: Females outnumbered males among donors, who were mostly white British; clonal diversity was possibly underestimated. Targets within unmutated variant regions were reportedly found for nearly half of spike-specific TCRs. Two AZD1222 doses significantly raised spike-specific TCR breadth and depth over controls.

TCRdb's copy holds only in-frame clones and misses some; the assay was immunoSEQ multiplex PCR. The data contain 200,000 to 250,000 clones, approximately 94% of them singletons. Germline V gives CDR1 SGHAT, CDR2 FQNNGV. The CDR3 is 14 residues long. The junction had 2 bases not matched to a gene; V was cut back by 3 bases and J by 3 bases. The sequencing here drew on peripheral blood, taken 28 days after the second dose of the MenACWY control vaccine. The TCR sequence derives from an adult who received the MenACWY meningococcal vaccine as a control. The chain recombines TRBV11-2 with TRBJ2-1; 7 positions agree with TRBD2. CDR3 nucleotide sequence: TGTGCCAGCAGCTTCGGCGGGGGCTACAATGAGCAGTTCTTC. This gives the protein CASSFGGGYNEQFF. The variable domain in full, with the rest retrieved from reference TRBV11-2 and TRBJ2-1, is EAGVAQSPRYKIIEKRQSVAFWCNPISGHATLYWYQQILGQGPKLLIQFQNNGVVDDSQLPKDRFSAERLKGVDSTLKIQPAKLEDSAVYLCASSFGGGYNEQFFGPGTRLTVL.